This T cell receptor (beta chain) derives from a study of spatial heterogeneity in lung cancer. Study summary: As counted in raw reads, each unique TCR and UMI combination appeared more than ten times on average.

Every molecule of TCR cDNA had its own unique molecular identifier. TCRdb redid the calling of the 5' RACE reads with MiXCR, one entry per CDR3 protein. This sample has 100,000 to 110,000 distinct CDR3 sequences; nearly 4.5% occur once, and the top ten carry around 20%. This clonotype was seen repeatedly, ten times or more. Its antigen remains unknown. V lost 3 bases and J 4 bases, leaving 10 bases between the germline ends. This CDR3 spans 13 amino acids. Germline lookup yields CDR1 DFQATT and CDR2 SNEGSKA (reference sequence). Study-wide results and limits: Coverage of tumor T cells, an estimated figure, was about 7.1% for alpha and about 14% for beta chains. Mutation tallies in tumors tracked expanded intratumoral alpha and beta TCR counts.

The time point was: sample taken at primary tumor resection. Material for sequencing was whole RNA from tumor, nontumor lung or frozen PBMC, left unsorted. This specimen consisted of lung tumor tissue, obtained at surgery. This rearrangement joins TRBV20-1 to TRBJ1-5, with unresolved D. The clonotype originates from a male donor with early-stage non-small cell lung cancer. The CDR3 loop reads CSASRQINQPQHF. The DNA for the CDR3 is TGCAGTGCTAGTCGTCAGATTAATCAGCCCCAGCATTTT.